Below, 21 T cell receptor beta chains from the same sample are listed, as sequenced in a study of vaccination effects on CD4 cells after COVID-19. Investigators separated out CD4+ T cells once about 10 days of culture had passed. As their vaccination, participants received two doses of either BNT162b2 or mRNA-1273. No antigens are known for them. The table came from immunoSEQ multiplex PCR; TCRdb's copy has only in-frame clones and leaves some out. Found here are approximately 74,000 clones, less than 75% of them singletons; the top ten hold approximately 2.4%. Sample: CD4+ T cells from PBMCs cultured without peptide, taken after COVID-19 vaccination. These receptors came from a human donor who received a COVID-19 vaccine.

The chain couples TRBV19 to TRBJ1-1, with D maybe TRBD1 (6 bases). Germline CDR1 is LNHDA and CDR2 is SQIVND (reference sequence). The CDR3 covers 16 residues. V lost 4 bases and J lost 4, with 19 bases in between. As DNA, the CDR3 is TGTGCCAGTAGTACCTCGGGGGGCCCCGATGGCACTGAAGCTTTCTTT. It translates to CASSTSGGPDGTEAFF.

This clone was seen a single time. This chain connects TRBV24-1 to TRBJ1-2, with D hard to call. Trimming shortened V by 8 bases and J by 6 bases, and 21 bases separated the two germline ends. This CDR3 contains 15 residues. The germline V gene encodes CDR1 KGHDR and CDR2 SFDVKD. CDR3 amino acids: CATILLGSVVDGYTF. Written as DNA, the CDR3 is TGTGCCACCATCTTACTGGGATCAGTGGTTGATGGCTACACCTTC.

J is TRBJ1-2 and V is TRBV6-1; D not resolved. The CDR3 runs to 13 residues. Germline assignment: CDR1 MNHNS and CDR2 SASEGT. The V and J ends lost 1 base and 7 bases respectively, with 10 bases between them. The CDR3, as DNA: TGTGCCAGCAGTGAAGAGGCAGTGCCTGGCTACACCTTC. Its translation is CASSEEAVPGYTF.

This clone has a handful of counts. The J gene is TRBJ2-2, the V gene TRBV19, with TRBD1 identical over 8 bases. The V segment lost 5 bases and the J segment 4 bases; nucleotides outside the gene matches: 3. Germline CDR1 reads LNHDA; CDR2 reads SQIVND (reference sequence). This CDR3 region has 14 residues. The DNA of the CDR3 is TGTGCCAGTAGTGGACAGGGTGCCACCGGGGAGCTGTTTTTT. This sequence encodes CASSGQGATGELFF.

This clone has just a few counts. DNA for the CDR3: TGTGCCAGCAGCAGAGACCCAGGGAATAATTCACCCCTCCACTTT. Translating gives CASSRDPGNNSPLHF. The V call is TRBV7-8, the J call TRBJ1-6; tentatively, D is TRBD1 (5 bases). The germline V gene has CDR1 SGHVS and CDR2 FQNEAQ. The CDR3 extends over 15 amino acids. With 5 bases removed from V and 5 bases from J, the gap between germline ends came to 13 bases. Full variable domain (rest looked up from reference TRBV7-8 and TRBJ1-6): GAGVSQSPRYKVAKRGQDVALRCDPISGHVSLFWYQQALGQGPEFLTYFQNEAQLDKSGLPSDRFFAERPEGSVSTLKIQRTQQEDSAVYLCASSRDPGNNSPLHFGNGTRLTVT.

This chain connects TRBV24-1 to TRBJ1-1; 7 bases match TRBD1. After removal of 1 base from V and 5 bases from J, the junction contained 6 bases not matched to a gene. Germline lookup yields CDR1 KGHDR and CDR2 SFDVKD. The CDR3 has 15 amino acids. The CDR3 region is CATSDFSGGYTEAFF. The CDR3 DNA reads as TGTGCCACCAGTGATTTTTCAGGGGGATATACTGAAGCTTTCTTT.

The V gene is TRBV4-1, the J gene TRBJ1-2; D gene ambiguous. V was shortened by 2 bases and J by 4 bases, with 11 bases between the two germline ends. Germline V CDR1 and CDR2: MGHRA, YSYEKL. The CDR3 is 14 residues long. The CDR3, as DNA: TGCGCCAGCAGCCAACTGGTGGGCAGCTATGGCTACACCTTC. It specifies CASSQLVGSYGYTF.

The V call is TRBV3-1 (or the pseudogene TRBV3-2), the J call TRBJ2-5; 15 nucleotides line up with TRBD2. The V gene end was trimmed by 4 bases and the J gene end by 5 bases; junction bases not matched to a gene: 5. Germline lookup yields CDR1 LGHDT and CDR2 YNNKEL (reference sequence). This CDR3 has 16 amino acids. CDR3 in DNA: TGTGCCAGCAGCCCCGGACTAGCGGGGGGGCGGGAGACCCAGTACTTC. Protein product: CASSPGLAGGRETQYF.

The V gene is TRBV18, the J gene TRBJ2-3, with no clear D. Germline lookup yields CDR1 KGHSH and CDR2 LQKENI. This CDR3 has 13 amino acids. V lost 5 bases and J 3 bases, leaving 9 bases between the germline ends. The CDR3 is CASSGVSTDTQYF. The DNA of the CDR3 is TGTGCCAGCTCAGGGGTTTCGACAGATACGCAGTATTTT.

The chain is built from TRBV24-1 and TRBJ2-1; unclear D gene. The CDR3 consists of 15 residues. Trimming pared 1 base from V and 6 bases from J, leaving 12 bases between. CDR1 is KGHDR, CDR2 SFDVKD, per germline. Here the CDR3 reads CATSDFGPKSNEQFF. Written as DNA, the CDR3 is TGTGCCACCAGTGATTTCGGACCCAAGAGCAATGAGCAGTTCTTC.

This clone was recorded a few times. V gene TRBV4-1 combines with J gene TRBJ1-2; D remains unclear. CDR1 and CDR2 from the germline V gene are MGHRA and YSYEKL. V was trimmed by 3 bases and J by 1 base, leaving 9 bases between them. The CDR3 extends over 14 amino acids. DNA for the CDR3: TGCGCCAGCAGCCACACCGCTGGTAACTATGGCTACACCTTC. Translation gives CASSHTAGNYGYTF.

This clone was observed a few times. The V gene is TRBV7-2, the J gene TRBJ2-7, with D possibly being TRBD2 (6 bases). V dropped 5 bases and J dropped 6 bases, with 11 bases sitting between them. The germline gives CDR1 SGHTA, CDR2 FQGNSA. The CDR3 is 12 amino acids. The CDR3 coding sequence is TGTGCCAGCAGCCCAGGGACTGCCGAGCAGTACGTC. Translated: CASSPGTAEQYV.

The J gene is TRBJ2-1, the V gene TRBV7-3; 7 bases fit TRBD2. V gave up 0 bases and J gave up 0 bases; unmatched junction bases: 2. The CDR3 is 16 amino acids. The germline V gene encodes CDR1 SGHTA and CDR2 FQGTGA. In DNA, the CDR3 is TGTGCCAGCAGCTTAACGAGCGGGGTCTCCTACAATGAGCAGTTCTTC. It translates to CASSLTSGVSYNEQFF.

This clone was seen only once. The rearrangement links TRBV10-3 to TRBJ1-4; D unclear. The CDR3 totals 17 residues. Per germline, CDR1 ENHRY and CDR2 SYGVKD. V gave up 0 bases and J gave up 6 bases, with 17 bases separating them. CDR3 residues: CAISESWAGRHDEKLFF. CDR3 nucleotides: TGTGCCATCAGTGAGTCGTGGGCGGGGAGGCATGATGAAAAACTGTTTTTT.

The rearrangement joins TRBV4-1 to TRBJ1-1; D may be TRBD1 (5 bases). Germline V gene lookup returns CDR1 MGHRA and CDR2 YSYEKL. The CDR3 has 14 residues. Trimming left V 0 bases short and J 6 bases short, with 11 bases between. The CDR3 DNA is TGCGCCAGCAGCCAAGACGTCAGGGTCGCTGAAGCTTTCTTT. Translated: CASSQDVRVAEAFF.

The V call is TRBV24-1, the J call TRBJ1-2, with D possibly matching TRBD1 (5 bases). The CDR3 contains 15 residues. Trimming left V 7 bases short and J 4 bases short, with 18 bases between. The germline V gene encodes CDR1 KGHDR and CDR2 SFDVKD. CDR3 in DNA: TGTGCCACCAGGGAGGAGGGTATGGGGCTCTATGGCTACACCTTC. It translates to CATREEGMGLYGYTF.

This clone appeared a few times. The chain is built from TRBV18 and TRBJ1-4; 11 bases match TRBD1. CDR3 length: 14 amino acids. Germline V lookup: CDR1 KGHSH, CDR2 LQKENI. The junction had 0 bases not matched to a gene; V was cut back by 2 bases and J by 7 bases. Here the CDR3 reads CASSPGTGGEKLFF. The CDR3 coding sequence is TGTGCCAGCTCACCAGGGACAGGGGGTGAAAAACTGTTTTTT.

This clone was picked up a small number of times. The gene calls are TRBV7-9 and TRBJ1-1; D is ambiguous. CDR1 and CDR2 (germline): SEHNR, FQNEAQ (reference sequence). V dropped 5 bases and J dropped 5 bases, with 6 bases sitting between them. This CDR3 is built from 11 residues. The CDR3, as DNA: TGTGCCAGCAGCGCGCGGACTGAAGCTTTCTTT. Its translation is CASSARTEAFF.

The chain has TRBV4-1 and TRBJ1-2; tentatively, D is TRBD1 (6 bases). Trimming cost V 8 bases and J 4 bases, with 11 bases left between them. This CDR3 has 12 amino acids. Germline V gives CDR1 MGHRA, CDR2 YSYEKL. The CDR3: CASGTPLYGYTF. The CDR3 nucleotides read TGCGCCAGCGGGACACCACTCTATGGCTACACCTTC.

This clone came up once. The chain employs TRBV24-1 and TRBJ1-2; D unresolved. The germline V gene has CDR1 KGHDR and CDR2 SFDVKD. V was cut by 0 bases and J by 5 bases, with 9 bases left in between. This CDR3 is built from 14 residues. The CDR3 DNA is TGTGCCACCAGTGATTTGCACTCCGGGTATGGCTACACCTTC. It codes for CATSDLHSGYGYTF.

The chain links TRBV4-2 to TRBJ1-1; D call uncertain. V lost 1 base and J lost 6, with 18 bases in between. Germline assignment: CDR1 LGHNA and CDR2 YNFKEQ. The length of the CDR3 is 16 residues. In DNA form, the CDR3 reads TGTGCCAGCAGCCAAGTTAGTTTGGTCACTACGGCTGAAGCTTTCTTT. Protein product: CASSQVSLVTTAEAFF.